Below are 25 T cell receptor beta chains sequenced from a single sample in a study of cytomegalovirus exposure and HLA in healthy donors. Amplification used 60 Vbeta primers and 13 Jbeta primers. Sequencing used immunoSEQ multiplex PCR; TCRdb keeps in-frame clones, though not all of them. The table shows around 93,000 clones, with roughly four fifths occurring only once. Specimen: PBMCs. These receptors were collected from a man aged 30-40 years in good health and CMV-seropositive.

A single count supports this clone. At one boundary the junction diverges from the germline segment, which might be a read error. The chain combines TRBV2 with TRBJ1-6; the match to TRBD1 covers 7 bases. In germline, CDR1 is SNHLY, CDR2 FYNNEI. CDR3 length equals 14 residues. The CDR3 DNA reads as TGTGCCAGCGGTGAAGGGACAGCCAATTCACCCCTCCACTTT. Translating gives CASGEGTANSPLHF.

The rearrangement joins TRBV12-5 to TRBJ2-3; 8 nucleotides line up with TRBD2. CDR3 length: 14 residues. CDR1 is LGHNT and CDR2 is FRNRAP in the germline V gene. V trimming: 5 bases; J trimming: 1 base; junction bases outside the gene matches: 2. In DNA form, the CDR3 reads TGTGCTAGTGGTCAGGGACTAGGCACAGATACGCAGTATTTT. Its protein is CASGQGLGTDTQYF.

The gene calls are TRBV7-6 and TRBJ2-2; 7 bases are shared with TRBD1. CDR3 length: 18 amino acids. Germline V gene lookup returns CDR1 SGHVS and CDR2 FNYEAQ. The V segment lost 0 bases and the J segment 2 bases; nucleotides outside the gene matches: 9. The CDR3 DNA sequence: TGTGCCAGCAGCTTAGCCCCTTCCGGGACAGTAAACACCGGGGAGCTGTTTTTT. It encodes CASSLAPSGTVNTGELFF.

This clone came up a few times. V usage is TRBV10-3 and J usage is TRBJ2-1; 9 nucleotides line up with TRBD2. V shed 0 bases and J 4 bases; nucleotides not matched to a gene: 1. Germline V gene sequence: CDR1 ENHRY, CDR2 SYGVKD. This CDR3 has 15 amino acids. This CDR3 is CAISESSGSYNEQFF. The CDR3 DNA is TGTGCCATCAGTGAGTCTAGCGGGAGTTACAATGAGCAGTTCTTC.

The chain is built from TRBV6-6 and TRBJ2-7, with 9 bases matching TRBD1. Germline loops: CDR1 MNHNY, CDR2 SVGAGI (reference sequence). J lost 4 bases, V lost 8 bases, and 9 bases had no gene match. The CDR3 contains 14 residues. Here the CDR3 DNA reads TGTGCCAGCCGTGCGGGACAGGGTCGGTACGAGCAGTACTTC. It translates to CASRAGQGRYEQYF.

V usage is TRBV9 and J usage is TRBJ1-1; no definite D call. V was pared by 2 bases and J by 6 bases, with 11 bases between. There are 13 residues in the CDR3. Germline assignment: CDR1 SGDLS and CDR2 YYNGEE. The CDR3 sequence is CASSVDGFAEAFF. Written as DNA, the CDR3 is TGTGCCAGCAGCGTCGACGGGTTTGCTGAAGCTTTCTTT.

The chain couples TRBV5-1 to TRBJ1-6; a possible D gene is TRBD1 (5 bases). Trimming took off 4 bases at V and 7 bases at J, with 15 bases between the two ends. This CDR3 is 15 amino acids long. Germline-derived CDR1 and CDR2 are SGHRS and YFSETQ. The CDR3 loop reads CASSRLGGENSPLHF. CDR3 bases: TGCGCCAGCAGCCGACTGGGGGGAGAGAATTCACCCCTCCACTTT.

This chain uses TRBV29-1 with TRBJ2-5, with D possibly being TRBD1 (6 bases). This CDR3 is 13 amino acids long. Trimming removed 7 bases from V and 2 bases from J, with 14 bases in between. The germline V gene has CDR1 SQVTM and CDR2 ANQGSEA. The DNA of the CDR3 is TGCAGCGGGAGACCCACAGGGCAAGAGACCCAGTACTTC. This codes for CSGRPTGQETQYF. Filled out from reference TRBV29-1 and TRBJ2-5, the complete variable domain reads SAVISQKPSRDICQRGTSLTIQCQVDSQVTMMFWYRQQPGQSLTLIATANQGSEATYESGFVIDKFPISRPNLTFSTLTVSNMSPEDSSIYLCSGRPTGQETQYFGPGTRLLVL.

This clone has just a few counts. The V call is TRBV25-1, the J call TRBJ1-1; perhaps TRBD1 as D (5 bases). This CDR3 has 16 amino acids. The V and J ends lost 1 base and 4 bases respectively, with 16 bases between them. From germline, CDR1 is MGHDK and CDR2 SYGVNS. DNA of the CDR3: TGTGCCAGCAGTGAATTGTGGGGCGGGATGATCACTGAAGCTTTCTTT. It specifies CASSELWGGMITEAFF.

V usage is TRBV25-1 and J usage is TRBJ1-1; a weak D match, TRBD1 (6 bases). Trimming shortened V by 9 bases and J by 0 bases, and 17 bases separated the two germline ends. The CDR3 spans 15 residues. The V gene's germline CDR1 is MGHDK and CDR2 SYGVNS. The CDR3 DNA reads as TGTGCCAGTATGGGGGCAGAGAACATGAACACTGAAGCTTTCTTT. Encoded protein: CASMGAENMNTEAFF.

The chain combines TRBV30 with TRBJ2-3; 7 bases are a match to TRBD1. V dropped 0 bases and J dropped 4; count of bases not matched to a gene: 16. The CDR3 is made up of 18 amino acids. The germline CDR1 and CDR2 sequences are GTSNPN and SVGIG (reference sequence). CDR3 sequence (DNA): TGTGCCTGGAGTGTAACGAGGCCAGGGGGATTCTTATCAGATACGCAGTATTTT. Its protein product is CAWSVTRPGGFLSDTQYF.

The chain recombines TRBV19 with TRBJ2-7, with TRBD1 matching 7 bases. The CDR3 totals 13 residues. In germline, CDR1 is LNHDA, CDR2 SQIVND (reference sequence). V lost 7 bases, J lost 5 bases, and 8 bases stayed unmatched. The chain's CDR3 is CASIPPTGNEQYF. Written as DNA, the CDR3 is TGTGCCAGTATTCCTCCGACAGGGAACGAGCAGTACTTC.

The gene calls are TRBV13 and TRBJ1-1; D uncertain. Trimming removed 2 bases at V and 1 base at J, with 11 bases between. The CDR3 runs 15 residues. The V gene's germline CDR1 is PRHDT and CDR2 FYEKMQ (reference sequence). CDR3: CASSLRGLKNTEAFF. The CDR3 nucleotides are TGTGCCAGCAGCTTAAGAGGTCTGAAGAACACTGAAGCTTTCTTT. The full variable domain, its missing parts supplied by reference TRBV13 and TRBJ1-1, is AAGVIQSPRHLIKEKRETATLKCYPIPRHDTVYWYQQGPGQDPQFLISFYEKMQSDKGSIPDRFSAQQFSDYHSELNMSSLELGDSALYFCASSLRGLKNTEAFFGQGTRLTVV.

The chain joins TRBV19 to TRBJ2-3; TRBD1 might be the D (7 bases). CDR1 and CDR2 (germline): LNHDA, SQIVND (reference sequence). CDR3 size: 15 residues. Trimming removed 3 bases from V and 0 bases from J, with 10 bases in between. CDR3: CASSIPGGSTDTQYF. The CDR3 nucleotides read TGTGCCAGTAGTATTCCAGGGGGGAGCACAGATACGCAGTATTTT.

The CDR3 region has the DNA TGTGCCAGCAGCTTAGATATCAGTGAAGCTTTCTTT. Protein sequence: CASSLDISEAFF. This sequence joins TRBV11-2 and TRBJ1-1; no clear D. Germline loops: CDR1 SGHAT, CDR2 FQNNGV. The V and J ends lost 0 bases and 7 bases respectively, with 6 bases between them. The CDR3 consists of 12 residues.

The rearrangement links TRBV4-3 to TRBJ2-7; D not certain. The CDR3 is 15 amino acids. Per the germline V gene, CDR1 is LGHNA and CDR2 is YSLEER. The V gene lost 1 base and the J gene lost 5 bases, with 15 bases spanning the gap. The CDR3 region has the DNA TGCGCCAGCAGCCAAGCTGGAGTGAAGATGAACGAGCAGTACTTC. This encodes CASSQAGVKMNEQYF.

The CDR3: CASSFSAGGSLETQYF. In nucleotides, the CDR3 is TGTGCCAGCAGCTTTTCGGCGGGAGGGAGCCTGGAGACCCAGTACTTC. This chain links TRBV7-9 with TRBJ2-5, with 9 bases fitting TRBD2. Per germline, CDR1 SEHNR and CDR2 FQNEAQ (reference sequence). Unmatched junction bases numbered 10, after V lost 3 bases and J lost 5 bases. The CDR3 contains 16 residues.

The CDR3 DNA follows: TGTGCCAGCAGCTTAGAGGCAGCGGGAGGCGCGAACACCGGGGAGCTGTTTTTT. Translated: CASSLEAAGGANTGELFF. The genes are TRBV7-6 and TRBJ2-2; 9 bases match TRBD2. The CDR3 has 18 residues. With V trimmed by 1 base and J by 0 bases, 6 bases remained unmatched. Germline V lookup: CDR1 SGHVS, CDR2 FNYEAQ.

The chain couples TRBV11-2 to TRBJ2-5; 8 positions match TRBD2. Germline lookup yields CDR1 SGHAT and CDR2 FQNNGV. The CDR3 spans 17 residues. With 2 bases clipped from V and 1 base from J, the junction kept 9 bases outside the gene matches. CDR3 nucleotides: TGTGCCAGCAGCTTATCCCACTTGGCGGGAGGCCAAGAGACCCAGTACTTC. It specifies CASSLSHLAGGQETQYF.

The chain couples TRBV7-6 to TRBJ2-3, with TRBD2 matching 11 bases. J was trimmed by 4 bases and V by 2 bases; bases with no gene match: 2. This CDR3 region has 15 residues. Germline V gives CDR1 SGHVS, CDR2 FNYEAQ. The CDR3 is CASSLIAGGPDTQYF. The CDR3 DNA follows: TGTGCCAGCAGCTTAATAGCGGGAGGGCCAGATACGCAGTATTTT. The whole variable domain, filled in from reference TRBV7-6 and TRBJ2-3, reads GAGVSQSPRYKVTKRGQDVALRCDPISGHVSLYWYRQALGQGPEFLTYFNYEAQQDKSGLPNDRFSAERPEGSISTLTIQRTEQRDSAMYRCASSLIAGGPDTQYFGPGTRLTVL.

The chain combines TRBV27 with TRBJ1-2; D possibly corresponds to TRBD1 (5 bases). This CDR3 contains 13 residues. Germline V gives CDR1 MNHEY, CDR2 SMNVEV (reference sequence). Deletions cut 3 bases from V and 8 bases from J, with 13 bases between. Here the CDR3 reads CASSLGGVGGYTF. For the CDR3, the DNA is TGTGCCAGCAGTTTGGGGGGGGTCGGCGGCTACACCTTC.

In its sample, this clone was seen once. The CDR3 DNA reads as TGTGCCAGCAGCTGGGGTGGGGCTAGCGGAACCTACGAGCAGTACTTC. This gives the protein CASSWGGASGTYEQYF. This sequence joins TRBV5-4 and TRBJ2-7, with 7 bases aligning to TRBD2. The length of the CDR3 is 16 residues. V lost 3 bases, J lost 2 bases, and 11 bases stayed unmatched. Germline values: CDR1 SGHNT, CDR2 YYREEE (reference sequence). The full variable domain, its missing parts supplied by reference TRBV5-4 and TRBJ2-7, is ETGVTQSPTHLIKTRGQQVTLRCSSQSGHNTVSWYQQALGQGPQFIFQYYREEENGRGNFPPRFSGLQFPNYSSELNVNALELDDSALYLCASSWGGASGTYEQYFGPGTRLTVT.

The V and J genes are TRBV28 and TRBJ1-5; 9 bases fit TRBD1. Germline CDR1 reads MDHEN; CDR2 reads SYDVKM. V lost 4 bases and J lost 5; bases outside the gene matches: 9. The CDR3 has 16 residues. CDR3 amino acids: CASSSRQGVGYQPQHF. In DNA form, the CDR3 reads TGTGCCAGCAGTTCCAGACAGGGGGTTGGGTATCAGCCCCAGCATTTT.

Details on this clone: Compared with germline, one end of the junction differs, possibly owing to a read error. The chain employs TRBV10-1 and TRBJ2-1; TRBD2 might be the D (5 bases). The CDR3 contains 15 residues. Germline CDR1 WNHNN, CDR2 SYGVQD (reference sequence). CDR3 in DNA: TGCGCCAGCAGTGAGTTTCGGGGAACCTACAATGAGCGGTTCTTC. This encodes CASSEFRGTYNERFF.

This clone was observed a few times. Here the CDR3 reads CASSQDTVQPQHF. For the CDR3, the DNA is TGCGCCAGCAGCCAAGATACGGTTCAGCCCCAGCATTTT. This rearrangement joins TRBV4-3 to TRBJ1-5, with D hard to call. Germline V gene sequence: CDR1 LGHNA, CDR2 YSLEER. CDR3 length: 13 amino acids. Trimming stripped 0 bases from V and 6 bases from J, with 6 bases between.